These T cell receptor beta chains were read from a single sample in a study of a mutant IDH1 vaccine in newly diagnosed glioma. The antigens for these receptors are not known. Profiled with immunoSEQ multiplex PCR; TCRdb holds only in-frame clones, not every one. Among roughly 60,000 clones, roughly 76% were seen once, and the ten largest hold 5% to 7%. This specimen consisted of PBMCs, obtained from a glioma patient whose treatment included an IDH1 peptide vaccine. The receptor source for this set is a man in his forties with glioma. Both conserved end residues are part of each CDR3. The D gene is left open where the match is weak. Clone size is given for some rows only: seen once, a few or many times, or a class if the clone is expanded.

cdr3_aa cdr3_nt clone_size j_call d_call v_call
CASRRTLNTEAFF TGTGCCAGTAGGCGTACTCTGAACACTGAAGCTTTCTTT - TRBJ1-1 - TRBV19
CASSFGQASTGELFF TGTGCCAGCAGTTTCGGACAGGCGAGCACCGGGGAGCTGTTTTTT - TRBJ2-2 TRBD1 TRBV28
CASSGVPAIYGYTF TGTGCCAGCAGTGGGGTCCCAGCGATATATGGCTACACCTTC - TRBJ1-2 - TRBV28
CASSIVGVGTEAFF TGTGCCAGTAGTATAGTTGGGGTCGGAACTGAAGCTTTCTTT - TRBJ1-1 - TRBV19
CASSETVNQPQHF TGCGCCAGCAGTGAGACAGTCAATCAGCCCCAGCATTTT - TRBJ1-5 - TRBV10-1
CASSPAESTQYF TGTGCCAGCAGCCCTGCTGAGAGTACGCAGTATTTT - TRBJ2-3 - TRBV7-2
CASSWQGAPGNTIYF TGTGCCAGCAGCTGGCAGGGGGCGCCTGGAAACACCATATATTTT - TRBJ1-3 TRBD1 TRBV5-5
CASSVDRVGTEAFF TGTGCCAGCAGTGTCGACAGGGTCGGCACTGAAGCTTTCTTT - TRBJ1-1 TRBD1 TRBV6-4
CASSSRDSLNYGYTF TGCGCCAGCAGCTCCAGGGACTCGCTTAACTATGGCTACACCTTC - TRBJ1-2 - TRBV5-1
CASSLALAVRGNTGELFF TGTGCCAGCAGCTTGGCACTAGCGGTGCGGGGGAACACCGGGGAGCTGTTTTTT - TRBJ2-2 TRBD2 TRBV5-6
CASDPDRTYNSPLHF TGTGCCAGTGACCCGGACAGGACTTATAATTCACCCCTCCACTTT - TRBJ1-6 TRBD1 TRBV6-1
CASSDPSYNEQFF TGTGCCAGCAGTGACCCCTCCTACAATGAGCAGTTCTTC - TRBJ2-1 - TRBV28
CATGTGRETQYF TGTGCCACCGGGACAGGGAGAGAGACCCAGTACTTC - TRBJ2-5 TRBD1 TRBV19
CASSLEAAYEQYF TGTGCCAGCAGCTTAGAGGCAGCCTACGAGCAGTACTTC - TRBJ2-7 - TRBV7-6
CASSLELTGPAGNEKLFF TGTGCCAGCAGCTTAGAGTTGACGGGGCCAGCGGGGAATGAAAAACTGTTTTTT - TRBJ1-4 - TRBV7-8
CASSQGGGNQPQHF TGTGCCAGCAGCCAGGGGGGCGGCAATCAGCCCCAGCATTTT - TRBJ1-5 TRBD1 TRBV28
CASSRTSDVYEQYF TGTGCCAGCAGCCGGACTAGCGACGTATACGAGCAGTACTTC - TRBJ2-7 TRBD2 TRBV7-2
CASRNTGIYEQFF TGTGCCAGCAGGAACACAGGAATTTACGAGCAGTTCTTC - TRBJ2-1 - TRBV11-2
CASSLVSREETQYF TGTGCCAGCAGCTTAGTCTCCAGGGAAGAGACCCAGTACTTC - TRBJ2-5 - TRBV7-9
CASSLASLFSVGEQFF TGTGCCAGCAGCTTAGCCTCGCTATTTAGCGTTGGTGAGCAGTTCTTC - TRBJ2-1 - TRBV7-2
CASSIGGERETQYF TGTGCCAGTAGTATTGGGGGGGAGAGGGAGACCCAGTACTTC - TRBJ2-5 TRBD2 TRBV19
CASSPGTGRSGNTIYF TGTGCCAGCAGCCCGGGGACTGGCCGCTCTGGAAACACCATATATTTT - TRBJ1-3 - TRBV11-2
CASSFTSGTYEQYF TGTGCCAGCAGTTTCACTAGCGGAACCTACGAGCAGTACTTC - TRBJ2-7 TRBD2 TRBV28
CASIYRGQTEAFF TGTGCCAGTATATACAGGGGGCAGACTGAAGCTTTCTTT - TRBJ1-1 TRBD1 TRBV19
CASSSSPDRVTYEQYF TGTGCCAGCAGCTCCTCGCCGGACAGGGTAACCTACGAGCAGTACTTC - TRBJ2-7 TRBD1 TRBV7-2
CASSSPDRDTEAFF TGTGCCAGCAGTTCCCCGGACAGGGACACTGAAGCTTTCTTT - TRBJ1-1 TRBD1 TRBV28
CASRSGDQKNEKLFF TGTGCCAGCAGGTCAGGGGATCAGAAGAATGAAAAACTGTTTTTT - TRBJ1-4 - TRBV7-2
CASSQDLRIQRGDNEQFF TGTGCCAGCAGCCAAGATTTAAGGATCCAGCGGGGGGACAATGAGCAGTTCTTC - TRBJ2-1 TRBD2 TRBV4-2
CASSLVPGMNTEAFF TGCGCCAGCAGCTTGGTTCCGGGAATGAACACTGAAGCTTTCTTT - TRBJ1-1 - TRBV5-1
CASRVSTGDYEQYF TGCGCCAGCAGGGTCTCGACAGGAGACTACGAGCAGTACTTC - TRBJ2-7 - TRBV5-1
CASSSGLAGGYNEQFF TGTGCCAGCAGCTCCGGACTAGCGGGGGGTTACAATGAGCAGTTCTTC - TRBJ2-1 TRBD2 TRBV7-2
CASSGQGLGYGYTF TGTGCCAGCAGCGGACAGGGGCTCGGCTATGGCTACACCTTC - TRBJ1-2 TRBD1 TRBV13
CASEGQADGYTF TGTGCCAGTGAGGGGCAGGCGGATGGCTACACCTTC - TRBJ1-2 - TRBV7-9
CASSSINRGQGYTF TGTGCCAGCAGTTCTATAAACAGGGGCCAAGGCTACACCTTC - TRBJ1-2 TRBD1 TRBV6-5
CASSQDLFSGNTIYF TGTGCCAGCAGCCAAGATTTGTTCTCTGGAAACACCATATATTTT - TRBJ1-3 - TRBV4-2
CASRGRPVSSYNEQFF TGTGCCAGCAGAGGACGTCCCGTTAGCTCCTACAATGAGCAGTTCTTC - TRBJ2-1 - TRBV5-5
CASSHPTAWNEQFF TGCGCCAGCAGTCACCCGACCGCATGGAATGAGCAGTTCTTC - TRBJ2-1 - TRBV23-1
CASSSWTGRSGGANVLTF TGTGCCAGTAGTTCGTGGACAGGGCGGTCGGGTGGGGCCAACGTCCTGACTTTC - TRBJ2-6 TRBD1 TRBV19
CASSWDGATNEKLFF TGTGCCAGCAGCTGGGACGGTGCAACTAATGAAAAACTGTTTTTT - TRBJ1-4 - TRBV5-6
CASSYAGQGLAYEQYF TGTGCCAGCAGCTACGCTGGACAGGGTCTCGCCTACGAGCAGTACTTC - TRBJ2-7 TRBD1 TRBV7-2
CASSLAGRAYEQYF TGTGCCAGCAGCTTAGCCGGACGGGCCTACGAGCAGTACTTC - TRBJ2-7 - TRBV7-9
CASSLSSGGYNEQFF TGTGCCAGCAGCTTATCCAGCGGGGGGTACAATGAGCAGTTCTTC once TRBJ2-1 TRBD2 TRBV11-2
CASSHRAGSGNTIYF TGCGCCAGCAGCCACCGGGCAGGCTCTGGAAACACCATATATTTT - TRBJ1-3 - TRBV4-3
CASSENLRGHGAKNIQYF TGTGCCAGCAGTGAGAACCTAAGGGGGCATGGGGCCAAAAACATTCAGTACTTC - TRBJ2-4 TRBD1 TRBV25-1
CASSSLPRGYTF TGTGCCAGCAGTAGTCTCCCTCGAGGCTACACCTTC - TRBJ1-2 - TRBV9
CASSRSKTAYSYNEQFF TGTGCCAGCAGCCGATCAAAGACAGCTTATTCCTACAATGAGCAGTTCTTC - TRBJ2-1 - TRBV7-9
CASTQGTSGRNEQYF TGTGCCAGCACCCAAGGGACTAGCGGGAGGAACGAGCAGTACTTC - TRBJ2-7 TRBD2 TRBV28
CASSIVTGETQYF TGTGCCAGTAGTATTGTCACGGGGGAGACCCAGTACTTC - TRBJ2-5 - TRBV19
CASSPTGSNQPQHF TGTGCCAGCAGCCCGACAGGGAGCAATCAGCCCCAGCATTTT - TRBJ1-5 TRBD1 TRBV5-5
CASSVGLAGGPVMETQYF TGTGCCAGTAGTGTGGGACTAGCGGGGGGGCCCGTAATGGAGACCCAGTACTTC - TRBJ2-5 TRBD2 TRBV19
CASSSGLRGETLAWWTDTQYF TGTGCCAGCAGTTCGGGCCTTCGAGGGGAGACCCTAGCGTGGTGGACAGATACGCAGTATTTT - TRBJ2-3 - TRBV27
CASSAGLAGLEQYF TGCGCCAGCAGCGCCGGACTAGCGGGGCTCGAGCAGTACTTC - TRBJ2-7 TRBD2 TRBV5-1